This TCR beta chain was observed in a study of blood T cell repertoires in COVID-19 (dated by TCRdb to the early 2020s). About the full investigation: Collaborator samples came from the United States, Italy and Spain and covered acute and convalescent phases of COVID-19. Samples came from the ongoing ImmuneRACE study (first 160 participants) plus 1,254 subjects from 6 global collaborators. Subjects who had been exposed to COVID-19, were actively infected with it, or had recovered from it provided the deeply sampled blood TCRbeta repertoires that made up the dataset. Sample metadata almost always included a de-identified subject ID, COVID-19 status, age in years and sex. The repertoires were released in a freely available public database meant as a resource for research on the immune response to SARS-CoV-2. The material from the prospective study consisted of cDNA or gDNA derived from T cells, B-cell-depleted T cells, or PBMCs. Where available, HLA class I and class II types were taken from metadata supplied by the sample provider and were not determined by assay-based typing.

Collaborating institutions collected whole blood in K2EDTA tubes following their own protocols. For TCRbeta analysis, collaborators shipped samples as frozen whole blood, isolated PBMCs, or DNA extracted from either of those sample types. A note on this clone: The specificity of this receptor is unknown. Qualities for individual bases were not recorded, and no much larger clone is one base off.

V trim: 5 bases; J trim: 8 bases; unmatched bases: 7. From the cysteine up to the phenylalanine, the CDR3 has a length of 13 residues. The DNA shown is the 39-base CDR3, in frame from base 1. TCRbeta CDR3 regions were amplified from genomic DNA by means of the immunoSEQ Assay, a bias-controlled multiplex PCR. Concerning the study's data processing: The number of nucleated cells in each sample was estimated by amplification of reference gene primers within the assay. To quantify the absolute abundance of each unique TCRbeta CDR3 rearrangement, sequence reads were collapsed and filtered. For each sample, productive Simpson clonality was calculated as the square root of Simpson's diversity index across productive rearrangements. Entries here come from immuneACCESS through TCRdb and include only in-frame sequences with V and J called. Some clones fail to appear in such tables; in the studies checked, an unresolved V gene covers under half of the shortfall, and the cause of the remainder is unknown. V, J and clone size reflect that table, while D and trimming were determined from the DNA. A total of about 130,000 clones appear in this sample, about 85% of them only once. The ten largest make up roughly 6.7% of the sample.

What the study reported, not specific to this receptor: The quantity of clinical and demographic metadata differed by source and by participant and was supplied without curation.

Sequenced sample: peripheral blood. The source of this sequence is a man older than 75 with active or convalescent COVID-19. The chain was built from TRBV12-3 or TRBV12-4 and TRBJ1-2; 8 junctional bases match TRBD1. The CDR3 protein sequence reads: CASSGRRDRGYTF. The DNA sequence is as follows: TGTGCCAGCAGTGGCAGGCGGGACAGGGGCTACACCTTC.